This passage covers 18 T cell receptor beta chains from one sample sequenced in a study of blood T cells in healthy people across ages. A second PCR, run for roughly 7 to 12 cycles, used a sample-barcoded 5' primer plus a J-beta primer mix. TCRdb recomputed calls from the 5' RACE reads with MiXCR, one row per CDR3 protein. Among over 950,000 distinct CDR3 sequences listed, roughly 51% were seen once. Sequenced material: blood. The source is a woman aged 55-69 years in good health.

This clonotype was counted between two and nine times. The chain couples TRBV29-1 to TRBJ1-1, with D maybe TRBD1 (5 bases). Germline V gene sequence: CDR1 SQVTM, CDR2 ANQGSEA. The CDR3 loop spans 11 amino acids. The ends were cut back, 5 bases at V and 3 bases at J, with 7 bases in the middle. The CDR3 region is CSVRGYTEAFF. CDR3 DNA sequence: TGCAGCGTTAGGGGATACACTGAAGCTTTCTTT.

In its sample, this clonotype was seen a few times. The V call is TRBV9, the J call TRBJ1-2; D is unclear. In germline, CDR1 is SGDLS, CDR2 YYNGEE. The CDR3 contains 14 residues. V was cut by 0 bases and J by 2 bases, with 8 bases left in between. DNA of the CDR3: TGTGCCAGCAGCGTAGTAACGGAAAACTATGGCTACACCTTC. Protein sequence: CASSVVTENYGYTF.

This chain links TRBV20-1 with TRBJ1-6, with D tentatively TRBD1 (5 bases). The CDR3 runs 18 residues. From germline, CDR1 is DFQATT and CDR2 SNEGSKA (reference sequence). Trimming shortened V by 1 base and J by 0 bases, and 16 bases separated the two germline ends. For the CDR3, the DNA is TGCAGTGCTAGAGGCCCGTCCGGGGGTAGCTCCTATAATTCACCCCTCCACTTT. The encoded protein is CSARGPSGGSSYNSPLHF.

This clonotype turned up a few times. The CDR3: CASSDSGRKNIQYF. The CDR3 DNA sequence: TGCGCCAGCAGTGATTCGGGGCGGAAAAACATTCAGTACTTC. V is TRBV10-2 and J is TRBJ2-4; TRBD1 or TRBD2 may be the D gene (5 bases each). The CDR3 loop spans 14 amino acids. V dropped 3 bases and J dropped 4 bases, with 10 bases sitting between them. The germline V gene encodes CDR1 WSHSY and CDR2 SAAADI.

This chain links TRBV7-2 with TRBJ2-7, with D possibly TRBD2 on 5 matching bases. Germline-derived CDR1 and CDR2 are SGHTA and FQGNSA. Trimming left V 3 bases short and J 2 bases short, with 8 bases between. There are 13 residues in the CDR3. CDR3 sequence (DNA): TGTGCCAGCAGCTTGAAGCGGACCTACGAGCAGTACTTC. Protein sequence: CASSLKRTYEQYF.

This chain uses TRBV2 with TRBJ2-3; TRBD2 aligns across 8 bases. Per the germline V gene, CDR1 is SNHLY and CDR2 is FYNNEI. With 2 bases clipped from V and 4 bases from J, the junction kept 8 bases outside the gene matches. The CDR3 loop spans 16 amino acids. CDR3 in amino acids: CASSETPTSAPDTQYF. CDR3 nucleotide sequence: TGTGCCAGCAGTGAAACCCCGACTAGCGCTCCAGATACGCAGTATTTT.

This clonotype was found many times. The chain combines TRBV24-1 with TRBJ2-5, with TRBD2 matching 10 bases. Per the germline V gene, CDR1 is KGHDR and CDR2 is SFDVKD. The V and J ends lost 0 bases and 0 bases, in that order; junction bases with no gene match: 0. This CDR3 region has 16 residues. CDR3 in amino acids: CATSDLGLADQETQYF. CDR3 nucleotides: TGTGCCACCAGTGATTTGGGACTAGCGGACCAAGAGACCCAGTACTTC.

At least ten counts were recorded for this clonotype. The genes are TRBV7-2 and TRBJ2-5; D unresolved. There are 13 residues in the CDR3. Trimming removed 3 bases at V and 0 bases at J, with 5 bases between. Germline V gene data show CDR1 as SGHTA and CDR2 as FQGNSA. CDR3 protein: CASSLGYQETQYF. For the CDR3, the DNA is TGTGCCAGCAGCTTGGGGTACCAAGAGACCCAGTACTTC.

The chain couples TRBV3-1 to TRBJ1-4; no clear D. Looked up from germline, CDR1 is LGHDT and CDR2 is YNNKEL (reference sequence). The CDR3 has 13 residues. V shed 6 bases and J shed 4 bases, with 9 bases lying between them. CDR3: CASRQFNNEKLFF. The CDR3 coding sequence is TGTGCCAGCAGACAGTTCAATAATGAAAAACTGTTTTTT.

This chain's CDR3 is CASNRRDTPDTQYF. The CDR3 DNA reads as TGTGCCAGCAACCGCCGGGACACCCCAGATACGCAGTATTTT. The chain uses TRBV11-1 and TRBJ2-3, with D possibly matching TRBD1 (6 bases). V lost 7 bases and J 4 bases, leaving 15 bases between the germline ends. The CDR3 sequence is 14 residues long. Germline V gene sequence: CDR1 SGHAT, CDR2 FQDESV (reference sequence).

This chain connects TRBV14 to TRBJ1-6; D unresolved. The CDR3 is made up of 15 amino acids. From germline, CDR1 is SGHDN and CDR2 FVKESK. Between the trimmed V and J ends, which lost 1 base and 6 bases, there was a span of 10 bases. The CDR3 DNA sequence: TGTGCCAGCAGCCAAGTGCAACAGCCTAATTCACCCCTCCACTTT. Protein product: CASSQVQQPNSPLHF.

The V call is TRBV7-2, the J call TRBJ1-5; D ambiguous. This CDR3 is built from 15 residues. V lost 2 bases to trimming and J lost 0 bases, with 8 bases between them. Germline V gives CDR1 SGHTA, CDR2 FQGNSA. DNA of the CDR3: TGTGCCAGCAGCTTACAACACAATAGCAATCAGCCCCAGCATTTT. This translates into CASSLQHNSNQPQHF.

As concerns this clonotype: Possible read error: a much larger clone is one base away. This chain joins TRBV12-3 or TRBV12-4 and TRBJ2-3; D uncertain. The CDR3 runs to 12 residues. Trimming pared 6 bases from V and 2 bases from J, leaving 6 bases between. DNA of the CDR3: TGTGCCAGCAGCGCCCACACAGATACGCAGTATTTT. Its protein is CASSAHTDTQYF.

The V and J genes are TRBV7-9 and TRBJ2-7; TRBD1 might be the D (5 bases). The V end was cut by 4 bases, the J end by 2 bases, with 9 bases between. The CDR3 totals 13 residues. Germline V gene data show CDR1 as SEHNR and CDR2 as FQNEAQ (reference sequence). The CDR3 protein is CASSSDSAYEQYF. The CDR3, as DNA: TGTGCCAGCAGCTCCGACAGCGCCTACGAGCAGTACTTC.

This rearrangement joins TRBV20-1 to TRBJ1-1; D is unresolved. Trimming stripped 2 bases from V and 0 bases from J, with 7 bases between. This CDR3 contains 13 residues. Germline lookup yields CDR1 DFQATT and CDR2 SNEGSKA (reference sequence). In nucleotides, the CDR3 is TGCAGTGCTAGACATCTGCTGAACACTGAAGCTTTCTTT. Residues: CSARHLLNTEAFF.

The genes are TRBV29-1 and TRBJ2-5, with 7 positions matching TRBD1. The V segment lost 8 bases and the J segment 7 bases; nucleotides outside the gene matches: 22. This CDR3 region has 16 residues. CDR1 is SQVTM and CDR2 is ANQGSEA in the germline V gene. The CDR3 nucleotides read TGCAGCATGCTGGGGTTCCGGGACAGCTCTTCGGGGACCCAGTACTTC. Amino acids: CSMLGFRDSSSGTQYF.

The CDR3 DNA is TGCAGTGCTACCCTGCGGGGGCAGGAGCAGTACTTC. Amino acids: CSATLRGQEQYF. The V call is TRBV20-1, the J call TRBJ2-7; a possible D gene is TRBD2 (7 bases). The CDR3 loop spans 12 amino acids. Per the germline V gene, CDR1 is DFQATT and CDR2 is SNEGSKA (reference sequence). Trimming pared 4 bases from V and 7 bases from J, leaving 14 bases between.

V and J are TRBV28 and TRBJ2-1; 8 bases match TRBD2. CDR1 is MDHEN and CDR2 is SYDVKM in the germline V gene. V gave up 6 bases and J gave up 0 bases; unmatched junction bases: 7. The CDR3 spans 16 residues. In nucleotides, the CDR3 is TGTGCCAGCAGATTCAGCGGGAGAGGCTCCTACAATGAGCAGTTCTTC. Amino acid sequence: CASRFSGRGSYNEQFF. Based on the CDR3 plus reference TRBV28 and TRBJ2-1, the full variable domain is DVKVTQSSRYLVKRTGEKVFLECVQDMDHENMFWYRQDPGLGLRLIYFSYDVKMKEKGDIPEGYSVSREKKERFSLILESASTNQTSMYLCASRFSGRGSYNEQFFGPGTRLTVL.